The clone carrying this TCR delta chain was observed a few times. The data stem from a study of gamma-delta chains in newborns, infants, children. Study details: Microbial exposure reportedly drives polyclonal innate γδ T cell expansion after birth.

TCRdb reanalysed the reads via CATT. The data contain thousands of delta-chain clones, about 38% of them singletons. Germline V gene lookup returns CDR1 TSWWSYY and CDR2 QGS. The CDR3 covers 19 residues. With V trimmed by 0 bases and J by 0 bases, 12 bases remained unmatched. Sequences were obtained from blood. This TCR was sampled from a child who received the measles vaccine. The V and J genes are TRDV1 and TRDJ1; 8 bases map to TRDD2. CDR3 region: CALGELFLLRVFNTDKLIF. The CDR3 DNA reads TGTGCTCTTGGGGAACTCTTCCTACTGAGGGTTTTCAACACCGATAAACTCATCTTT.